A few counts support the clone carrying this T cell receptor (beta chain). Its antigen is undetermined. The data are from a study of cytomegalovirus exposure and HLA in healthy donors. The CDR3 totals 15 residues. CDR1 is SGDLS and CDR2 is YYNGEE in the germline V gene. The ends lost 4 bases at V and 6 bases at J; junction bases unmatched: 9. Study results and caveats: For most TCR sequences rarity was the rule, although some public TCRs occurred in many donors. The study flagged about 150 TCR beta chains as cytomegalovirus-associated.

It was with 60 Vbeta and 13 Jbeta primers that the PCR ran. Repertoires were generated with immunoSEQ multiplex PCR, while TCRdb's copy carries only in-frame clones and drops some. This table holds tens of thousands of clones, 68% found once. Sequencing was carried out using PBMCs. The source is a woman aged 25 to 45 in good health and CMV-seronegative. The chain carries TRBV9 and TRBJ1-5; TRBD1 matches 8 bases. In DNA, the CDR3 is TGTGCCAGCAGCCTTACCCCAGGGGGCGGTCAGCCCCAGCATTTT. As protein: CASSLTPGGGQPQHF.